This TCR beta chain is drawn from a study of cytomegalovirus exposure and HLA in healthy donors. Data came from immunoSEQ multiplex PCR; TCRdb stores just in-frame clones and leaves some out. The table shows about 200,000 clones, with roughly 84% occurring only once. This clone has a handful of counts. Its antigen is unidentified. Germline V gene sequence: CDR1 LNHDA, CDR2 SQIVND (reference sequence). Trimming removed 5 bases from V and 3 bases from J, with 17 bases in between. This CDR3 is 15 amino acids long. Study outcomes and limitations: Within the 120 validation repertoires, first-cohort TCR clusters tended to co-occur, according to a later analysis.

The material sequenced was PBMCs. The chain uses TRBV19 and TRBJ2-7; a weak D match, TRBD1 (5 bases). This clonotype was sampled from a woman under 30 in good health and CMV-seropositive. The CDR3 is CASSARRARDYEQYF. The CDR3 region has the DNA TGTGCCAGTAGTGCGCGCAGGGCCCGAGACTACGAGCAGTACTTC.